The clone carrying this T cell receptor beta chain was detected once. Its antigen remains unidentified. The sample comes from a study of T cell responses to AZD1222 COVID-19 vaccine. Produced via immunoSEQ multiplex PCR; TCRdb's table is partial and in-frame only. This table holds 150,000 to 200,000 clones, more than 70% found once. Study findings and constraints: After the peak T cell response, and only then, were repertoires sampled.

Germline V lookup: CDR1 KGHDR, CDR2 SFDVKD. This CDR3 has 13 amino acids. The germline V and J ends were trimmed by 5 bases and 5 bases, with 9 bases remaining between them. This chain links TRBV24-1 with TRBJ2-1, with D hard to call. The specimen comprised peripheral blood, sampled 28 days after the second AZD1222 dose. This sequence originates from an adult who received the AZD1222 COVID-19 vaccine. The CDR3 region is CATSVGTHNEQFF. The CDR3, as DNA: TGTGCCACCAGTGTTGGTACCCACAATGAGCAGTTCTTC.